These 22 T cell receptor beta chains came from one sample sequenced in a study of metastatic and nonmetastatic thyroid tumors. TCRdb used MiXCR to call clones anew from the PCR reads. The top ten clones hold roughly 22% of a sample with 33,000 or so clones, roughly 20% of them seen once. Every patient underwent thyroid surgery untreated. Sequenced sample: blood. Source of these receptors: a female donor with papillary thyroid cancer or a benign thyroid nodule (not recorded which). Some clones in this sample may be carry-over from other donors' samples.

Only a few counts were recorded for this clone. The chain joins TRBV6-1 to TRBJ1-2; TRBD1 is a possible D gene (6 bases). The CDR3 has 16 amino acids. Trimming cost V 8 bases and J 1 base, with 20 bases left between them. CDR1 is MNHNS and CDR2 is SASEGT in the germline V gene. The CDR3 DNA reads TGTGCCAGCTTCCCAAGTTGGGGGGCTAATAACTATGGCTACACCTTC. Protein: CASFPSWGANNYGYTF.

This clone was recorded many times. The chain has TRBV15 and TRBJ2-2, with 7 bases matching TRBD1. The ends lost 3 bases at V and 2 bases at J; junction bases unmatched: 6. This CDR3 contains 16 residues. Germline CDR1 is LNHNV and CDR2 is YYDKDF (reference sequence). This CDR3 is CATSSQTGRNTGELFF. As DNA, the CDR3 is TGTGCCACCAGCAGCCAGACAGGGAGAAACACCGGGGAGCTGTTTTTT.

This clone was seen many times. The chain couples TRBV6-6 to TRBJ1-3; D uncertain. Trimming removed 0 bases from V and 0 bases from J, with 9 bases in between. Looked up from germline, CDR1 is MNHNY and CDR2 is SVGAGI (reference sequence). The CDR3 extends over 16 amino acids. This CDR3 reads CASSYSASYSGNTIYF. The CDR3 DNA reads TGTGCCAGCAGTTACTCTGCCAGCTACTCTGGAAACACCATATATTTT.

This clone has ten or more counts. CDR3 region: CASSQYSGSNSGANVLTF. The CDR3 DNA sequence: TGCGCCAGCAGCCAATACTCGGGGTCGAACTCTGGGGCCAACGTCCTGACTTTC. This chain joins TRBV4-1 and TRBJ2-6; D is possibly TRBD2 (5 bases). Germline V gene data show CDR1 as MGHRA and CDR2 as YSYEKL. This CDR3 is built from 18 residues. V lost 2 bases, J lost 0 bases, and 14 bases lay in between.

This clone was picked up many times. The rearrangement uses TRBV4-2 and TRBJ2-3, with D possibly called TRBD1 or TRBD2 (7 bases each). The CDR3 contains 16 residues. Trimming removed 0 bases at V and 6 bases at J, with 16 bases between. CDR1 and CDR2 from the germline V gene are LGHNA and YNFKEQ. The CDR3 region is CASSQEVGRGHDTQYF. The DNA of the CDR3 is TGTGCCAGCAGCCAAGAAGTGGGGAGGGGGCATGATACGCAGTATTTT.

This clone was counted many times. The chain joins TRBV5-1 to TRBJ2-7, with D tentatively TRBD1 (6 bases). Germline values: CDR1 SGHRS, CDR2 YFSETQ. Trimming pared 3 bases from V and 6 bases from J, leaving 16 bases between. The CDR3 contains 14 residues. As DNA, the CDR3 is TGCGCCAGCAGCTCGTATACAGGGTACGGCGAGCAGTACTTC. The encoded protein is CASSSYTGYGEQYF.

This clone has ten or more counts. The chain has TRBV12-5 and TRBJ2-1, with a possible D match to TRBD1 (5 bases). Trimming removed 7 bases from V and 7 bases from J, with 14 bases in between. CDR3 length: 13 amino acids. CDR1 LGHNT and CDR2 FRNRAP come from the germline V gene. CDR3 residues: CASAQTVGNEQFF. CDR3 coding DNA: TGTGCTAGTGCCCAGACAGTAGGAAATGAGCAGTTCTTC.

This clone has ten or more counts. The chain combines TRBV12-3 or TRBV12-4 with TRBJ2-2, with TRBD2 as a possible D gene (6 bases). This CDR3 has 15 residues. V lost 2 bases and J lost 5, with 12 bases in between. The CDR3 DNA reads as TGTGCCAGCAGTTTACGAGGAGGGAGGACCGGGGAGCTGTTTTTT. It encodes CASSLRGGRTGELFF.

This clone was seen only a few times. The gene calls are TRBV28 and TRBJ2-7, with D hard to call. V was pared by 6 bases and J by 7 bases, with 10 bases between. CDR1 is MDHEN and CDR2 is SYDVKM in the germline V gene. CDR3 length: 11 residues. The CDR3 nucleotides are TGTGCCAGCAGCCGAGTCCATGAGCAGTACTTC. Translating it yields CASSRVHEQYF. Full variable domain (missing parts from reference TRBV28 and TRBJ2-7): DVKVTQSSRYLVKRTGEKVFLECVQDMDHENMFWYRQDPGLGLRLIYFSYDVKMKEKGDIPEGYSVSREKKERFSLILESASTNQTSMYLCASSRVHEQYFGPGTRLTVT.

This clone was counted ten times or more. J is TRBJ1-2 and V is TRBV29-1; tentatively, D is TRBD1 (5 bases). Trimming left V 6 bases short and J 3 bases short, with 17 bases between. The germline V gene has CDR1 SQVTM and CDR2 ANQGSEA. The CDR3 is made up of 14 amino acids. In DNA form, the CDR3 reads TGCAGCGTGTTCCAGGCAGGGACCCACTATGGCTACACCTTC. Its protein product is CSVFQAGTHYGYTF.

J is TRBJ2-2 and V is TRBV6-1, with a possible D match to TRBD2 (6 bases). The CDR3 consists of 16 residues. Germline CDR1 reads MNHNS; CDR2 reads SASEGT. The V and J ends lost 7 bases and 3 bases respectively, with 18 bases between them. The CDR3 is CASTNGLSGYTGELFF. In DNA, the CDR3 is TGTGCCAGCACCAACGGACTATCGGGGTACACCGGGGAGCTGTTTTTT.

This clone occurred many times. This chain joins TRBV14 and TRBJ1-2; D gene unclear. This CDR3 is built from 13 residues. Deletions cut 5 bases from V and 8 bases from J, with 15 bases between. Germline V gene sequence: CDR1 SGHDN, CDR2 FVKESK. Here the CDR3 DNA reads TGTGCCAGCAGCGCCGACCGGATCTCCGGCTACACCTTC. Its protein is CASSADRISGYTF.

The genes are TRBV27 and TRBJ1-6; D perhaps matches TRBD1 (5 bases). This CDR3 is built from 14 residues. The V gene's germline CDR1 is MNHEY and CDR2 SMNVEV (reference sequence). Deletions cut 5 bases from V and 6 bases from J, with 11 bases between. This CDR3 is CASSPGTANSPLHF. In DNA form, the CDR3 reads TGTGCCAGCAGTCCCGGGACTGCTAATTCACCCCTCCACTTT.

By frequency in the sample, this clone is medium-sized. The CDR3 region is CASSLRRGASTDTQYF. As DNA, the CDR3 is TGTGCCAGCAGTTTACGGCGGGGTGCTAGCACAGATACGCAGTATTTT. This chain connects TRBV27 to TRBJ2-3; TRBD2 is a possible D gene (6 bases). V was shortened by 2 bases and J by 0 bases, with 12 bases between the two germline ends. CDR3 length: 16 residues. In germline, CDR1 is MNHEY, CDR2 SMNVEV (reference sequence).

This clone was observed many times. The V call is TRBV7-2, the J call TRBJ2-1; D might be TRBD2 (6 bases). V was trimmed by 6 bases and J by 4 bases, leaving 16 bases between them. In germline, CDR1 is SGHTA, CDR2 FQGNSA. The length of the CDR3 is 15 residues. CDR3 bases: TGTGCCAGCAGATCCGGGGGAGACCTATACAATGAGCAGTTCTTC. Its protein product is CASRSGGDLYNEQFF.

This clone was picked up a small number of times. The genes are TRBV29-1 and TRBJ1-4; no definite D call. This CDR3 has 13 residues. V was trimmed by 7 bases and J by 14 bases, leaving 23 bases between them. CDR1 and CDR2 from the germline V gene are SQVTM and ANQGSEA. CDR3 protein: CSAASDGGLGLFF. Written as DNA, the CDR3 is TGCAGCGCCGCCTCGGACGGCGGCCTGGGTCTGTTTTTT.

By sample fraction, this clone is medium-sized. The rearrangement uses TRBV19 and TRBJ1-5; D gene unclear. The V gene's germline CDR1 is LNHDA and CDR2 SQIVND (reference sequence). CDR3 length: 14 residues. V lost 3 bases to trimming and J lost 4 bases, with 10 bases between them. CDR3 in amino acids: CASSIQSPNQPQHF. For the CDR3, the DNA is TGTGCCAGTAGTATCCAGTCGCCTAATCAGCCCCAGCATTTT.

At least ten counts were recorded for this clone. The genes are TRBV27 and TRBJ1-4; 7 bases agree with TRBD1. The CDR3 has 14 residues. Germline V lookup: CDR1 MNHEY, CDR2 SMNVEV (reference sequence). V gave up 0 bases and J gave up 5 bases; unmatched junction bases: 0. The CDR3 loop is CASSLSQGNEKLFF. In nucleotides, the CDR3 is TGTGCCAGCAGTTTATCACAGGGGAATGAAAAACTGTTTTTT. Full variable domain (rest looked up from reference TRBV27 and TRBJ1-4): EAQVTQNPRYLITVTGKKLTVTCSQNMNHEYMSWYRQDPGLGLRQIYYSMNVEVTDKGDVPEGYKVSRKEKRNFPLILESPSPNQTSLYFCASSLSQGNEKLFFGSGTQLSVL.

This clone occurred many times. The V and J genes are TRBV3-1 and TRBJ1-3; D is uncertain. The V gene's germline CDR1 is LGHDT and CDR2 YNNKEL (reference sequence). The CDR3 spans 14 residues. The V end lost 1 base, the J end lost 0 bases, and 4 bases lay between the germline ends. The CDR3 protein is CASSQVASGNTIYF. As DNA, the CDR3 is TGTGCCAGCAGCCAAGTGGCCTCTGGAAACACCATATATTTT.

DNA for the CDR3: TGTGCCAGCGGCCCCGGGACAGGTGGCAAGCCCCAGCATTTT. Translating it yields CASGPGTGGKPQHF. The rearrangement links TRBV6-1 to TRBJ1-5; 8 nucleotides line up with TRBD1. Germline V gene sequence: CDR1 MNHNS, CDR2 SASEGT. V shed 8 bases and J 8 bases; nucleotides not matched to a gene: 11. The CDR3 has 14 residues.

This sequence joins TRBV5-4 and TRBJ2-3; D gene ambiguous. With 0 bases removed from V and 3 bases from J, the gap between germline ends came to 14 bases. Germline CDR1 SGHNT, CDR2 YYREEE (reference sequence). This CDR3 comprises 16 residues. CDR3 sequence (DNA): TGTGCCAGCAGCTTGGAACTCGCCGGACGTACAGATACGCAGTATTTT. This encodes CASSLELAGRTDTQYF.

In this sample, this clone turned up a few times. Written as DNA, the CDR3 is TGCGCCAGCAGCCAAGAACAATCAGGGTTGGCAGGCTACACCTTC. Its protein is CASSQEQSGLAGYTF. V usage is TRBV4-1 and J usage is TRBJ1-2; maybe TRBD1 (5 bases). With 0 bases removed from V and 8 bases from J, the gap between germline ends came to 16 bases. Germline loops: CDR1 MGHRA, CDR2 YSYEKL. This CDR3 is 15 amino acids long.